These T cell receptor beta chains were read from a single sample in a study of T cells in Graves' hyperthyroidism and ophthalmopathy. Using its own MiXCR run on the multiplex PCR reads, TCRdb lists one record per CDR3 protein. The top ten hold roughly 50% of the sample, which has 500,000 to 650,000 distinct CDR3 sequences, around 20% seen once. The sequencing input was blood. Every receptor here comes from a man aged 35 to 55 with Graves' ophthalmopathy. The CDR3 runs from the conserved cysteine through the conserved F or W. Fields, in order: CDR3 length, clone size, D gene, V gene, J gene, CDR3 DNA, CDR3 protein. A D gene is named only where the DNA matches it firmly. A row's size may be missing; if present it is once, few, many or a size class.

cdr3_length: 16; clone_size: NA; d_call: NA; v_call: TRBV7-2; j_call: TRBJ2-1; cdr3_nt: TGTGCCAGCAGTCAAGTGGGGGGACTCCAATACAATGAGCAGTTCTTC; cdr3_aa: CASSQVGGLQYNEQFF
cdr3_length: 13; clone_size: NA; d_call: NA; v_call: TRBV6-1; j_call: TRBJ1-2; cdr3_nt: TGTGCCGGCAATCCCAATGCGCTGGGGGGCTACACCTTC; cdr3_aa: CAGNPNALGGYTF
cdr3_length: 16; clone_size: many; d_call: NA; v_call: TRBV2; j_call: TRBJ1-6; cdr3_nt: TGTGCCAGCAGTGAAGCGCTTCCATCGGTGAATTCACCCCTCCACTTT; cdr3_aa: CASSEALPSVNSPLHF
cdr3_length: 16; clone_size: few; d_call: TRBD2; v_call: TRBV7-9; j_call: TRBJ2-7; cdr3_nt: TGTGCCAGCAGACCGCTTCTAGCGGGAGAACTCTACGAGCAGTACTTC; cdr3_aa: CASRPLLAGELYEQYF
cdr3_length: 19; clone_size: few; d_call: TRBD2; v_call: TRBV7-6; j_call: TRBJ2-5; cdr3_nt: TGTGCCAGCACCCGAGTAGGCGGCCGGCGGGGGGCCGGTCAAGAGACCCAGTACTTC; cdr3_aa: CASTRVGGRRGAGQETQYF
cdr3_length: 13; clone_size: NA; d_call: NA; v_call: TRBV19; j_call: TRBJ1-4; cdr3_nt: TGTGCCAGTATGCAAGAGAGTAATGAAAAACTGTTTTTT; cdr3_aa: CASMQESNEKLFF
cdr3_length: 14; clone_size: few; d_call: NA; v_call: TRBV3-1; j_call: TRBJ2-3; cdr3_nt: TGTGCCAGCAGCCAAGGGATGTTGGGGGATACGCAGTATTTT; cdr3_aa: CASSQGMLGDTQYF
cdr3_length: 13; clone_size: NA; d_call: TRBD1; v_call: TRBV20-1; j_call: TRBJ2-2; cdr3_nt: TGCAGTGCTAACCAGGGGGCTACCGGGGAGCTGTTTTTT; cdr3_aa: CSANQGATGELFF
cdr3_length: 13; clone_size: few; d_call: TRBD1; v_call: TRBV29-1; j_call: TRBJ2-3; cdr3_nt: TGCAGCTCCTCAGGGGGCGGCACAGATACGCAGTATTTT; cdr3_aa: CSSSGGGTDTQYF
cdr3_length: 13; clone_size: NA; d_call: TRBD1; v_call: TRBV30; j_call: TRBJ1-2; cdr3_nt: TGTGCCTGTCCGGGACAGGGGAATTTTGGCTACACCTTC; cdr3_aa: CACPGQGNFGYTF
cdr3_length: 19; clone_size: many; d_call: TRBD2; v_call: TRBV12-3/TRBV12-4; j_call: TRBJ2-7; cdr3_nt: TGTGCCAGCAGCCCTGGCTCGAGGGGGGTAGCGGGGGGAGGGTACGAGCAGTACTTC; cdr3_aa: CASSPGSRGVAGGGYEQYF
cdr3_length: 14; clone_size: many; d_call: TRBD1; v_call: TRBV2; j_call: TRBJ2-3; cdr3_nt: TGTGCCAGCAGGGATGGGACAGCACTAGATACGCAGTATTTT; cdr3_aa: CASRDGTALDTQYF
cdr3_length: 15; clone_size: few; d_call: TRBD1; v_call: TRBV15; j_call: TRBJ1-6; cdr3_nt: TGTGCCACCAGCAGAGTGAGGACAGGGAATTCACCCCTCCACTTT; cdr3_aa: CATSRVRTGNSPLHF
cdr3_length: 16; clone_size: few; d_call: TRBD1; v_call: TRBV2; j_call: TRBJ2-2; cdr3_nt: TGTGCCAGCAGTCTCCAGAGACAGGGGGCCGCAGGGGAGCTGTTTTTT; cdr3_aa: CASSLQRQGAAGELFF
cdr3_length: 14; clone_size: NA; d_call: NA; v_call: TRBV4-1; j_call: TRBJ2-5; cdr3_nt: TGCGCCAGCAGCCAACGTCCGGGAGAAGAGACCCAGTACTTC; cdr3_aa: CASSQRPGEETQYF
cdr3_length: 16; clone_size: NA; d_call: TRBD2; v_call: TRBV5-5; j_call: TRBJ2-2; cdr3_nt: TGTGCCAGCAGCTCCGGACTAGTATGGGGCACCGGGGAGCTGTTTTTT; cdr3_aa: CASSSGLVWGTGELFF
cdr3_length: 14; clone_size: NA; d_call: NA; v_call: TRBV2; j_call: TRBJ1-6; cdr3_nt: TGTGCCAGCAGTGAAAGCCGGCGAAATTCACCCCTCCACTTT; cdr3_aa: CASSESRRNSPLHF
cdr3_length: 16; clone_size: NA; d_call: TRBD2; v_call: TRBV20-1; j_call: TRBJ2-7; cdr3_nt: TGCAGTGCTAAGGCTAGCGGGAGGGTCCTCCACTACGAGCAGTACTTC; cdr3_aa: CSAKASGRVLHYEQYF
cdr3_length: 14; clone_size: many; d_call: NA; v_call: TRBV3-1; j_call: TRBJ2-7; cdr3_nt: TGTGCCAGCAGCCCGGACAGCTGGGGCTACGAGCAGTACTTC; cdr3_aa: CASSPDSWGYEQYF
cdr3_length: 12; clone_size: NA; d_call: NA; v_call: TRBV7-2; j_call: TRBJ2-7; cdr3_nt: TGTGCCAGCAGCCCCGCAGGGGTCGAGCAGTACTTC; cdr3_aa: CASSPAGVEQYF
cdr3_length: 13; clone_size: NA; d_call: NA; v_call: TRBV5-6; j_call: TRBJ1-3; cdr3_nt: TGTGCCAGCGCGAACCTAAACGAGAACACCATATATTTT; cdr3_aa: CASANLNENTIYF
cdr3_length: 12; clone_size: NA; d_call: TRBD2; v_call: TRBV20-1; j_call: TRBJ2-5; cdr3_nt: TGCTCCGGACTAGCGGGGTTTGGGGCCCAGTACTTC; cdr3_aa: CSGLAGFGAQYF
cdr3_length: 15; clone_size: many; d_call: TRBD1; v_call: TRBV7-3; j_call: TRBJ2-1; cdr3_nt: TGTGCCAGCAGCTTAACAGGGGGCAGTTACAATGAGCAGTTCTTC; cdr3_aa: CASSLTGGSYNEQFF
cdr3_length: 17; clone_size: NA; d_call: TRBD2; v_call: TRBV7-2; j_call: TRBJ2-7; cdr3_nt: TGTGCCAGCAGCTTAGGGACTACCGGGGGGATTTCCTACGAGCAGTACTTC; cdr3_aa: CASSLGTTGGISYEQYF
cdr3_length: 16; clone_size: NA; d_call: TRBD1; v_call: TRBV28; j_call: TRBJ1-4; cdr3_nt: TGTGCCAGCAGTTTGAGGGTACAGGGGAATAATGAAAAACTGTTTTTT; cdr3_aa: CASSLRVQGNNEKLFF
cdr3_length: 15; clone_size: many; d_call: TRBD1; v_call: TRBV9; j_call: TRBJ2-7; cdr3_nt: TGTGCCAGCAGCGTAGTGAGGGACAGGCTCTACGAGCAGTACTTC; cdr3_aa: CASSVVRDRLYEQYF
cdr3_length: 13; clone_size: NA; d_call: NA; v_call: TRBV2; j_call: TRBJ2-3; cdr3_nt: TGTGCCAGCTTTTGGAGATGGACAGATACGCAGTATTTT; cdr3_aa: CASFWRWTDTQYF
cdr3_length: 12; clone_size: many; d_call: NA; v_call: TRBV6-1; j_call: TRBJ2-1; cdr3_nt: TGTGCCAGCAGTAAACAATACAATGAGCAGTTCTTC; cdr3_aa: CASSKQYNEQFF
cdr3_length: 14; clone_size: many; d_call: TRBD1; v_call: TRBV6-4; j_call: TRBJ2-3; cdr3_nt: TGTGCCAGCAGTGACGGGACAGGGGCAGATACGCAGTATTTT; cdr3_aa: CASSDGTGADTQYF
cdr3_length: 15; clone_size: many; d_call: TRBD1; v_call: TRBV3-1; j_call: TRBJ2-1; cdr3_nt: TGTGCCAGCAGCCAAGGCAGGGGGCTCAACAATGAGCAGTTCTTC; cdr3_aa: CASSQGRGLNNEQFF
cdr3_length: 13; clone_size: NA; d_call: NA; v_call: TRBV6-2/TRBV6-3; j_call: TRBJ1-6; cdr3_nt: TGTGCCAGCAGTGAACGTCGGGGGTCACCCCCCCACTTT; cdr3_aa: CASSERRGSPPHF
cdr3_length: 16; clone_size: few; d_call: TRBD1; v_call: TRBV6-2/TRBV6-3; j_call: TRBJ1-5; cdr3_nt: TGTGCCAGCAGTACAACCGGGACAGGGGTCCATCAGCCCCAGCATTTT; cdr3_aa: CASSTTGTGVHQPQHF
cdr3_length: 16; clone_size: NA; d_call: NA; v_call: TRBV4-1; j_call: TRBJ2-6; cdr3_nt: TGCGCCAGCAGCCACGGGACGTTCGCGGAGGCCAACGTCCTGACTTTC; cdr3_aa: CASSHGTFAEANVLTF
cdr3_length: 14; clone_size: NA; d_call: NA; v_call: TRBV7-3; j_call: TRBJ2-3; cdr3_nt: TGTGCCAGCAGCTTTCTCGGACCCACAGATACGCAGTATTTT; cdr3_aa: CASSFLGPTDTQYF
cdr3_length: 16; clone_size: few; d_call: TRBD2; v_call: TRBV6-5; j_call: TRBJ2-1; cdr3_nt: TGTGCCAGCAGTTACCCAAGGACTAGCGGTGACAATGAGCAGTTCTTC; cdr3_aa: CASSYPRTSGDNEQFF
cdr3_length: 12; clone_size: many; d_call: NA; v_call: TRBV30; j_call: TRBJ1-1; cdr3_nt: TGTGCCTGGAGCGGGGGAGGGACTGAAGCTTTCTTT; cdr3_aa: CAWSGGGTEAFF
cdr3_length: 13; clone_size: many; d_call: TRBD1; v_call: TRBV30; j_call: TRBJ1-2; cdr3_nt: TGTGCCTGGACAGGGGGTTTTCGATATGGCTACACCTTC; cdr3_aa: CAWTGGFRYGYTF
cdr3_length: 13; clone_size: many; d_call: TRBD1; v_call: TRBV5-6; j_call: TRBJ1-1; cdr3_nt: TGTGCCAGCAGCTTGGCACAGGGGGCGGGAGCTTTCTTT; cdr3_aa: CASSLAQGAGAFF
cdr3_length: 20; clone_size: NA; d_call: TRBD1; v_call: TRBV5-6; j_call: TRBJ1-5; cdr3_nt: TGTGCCAGCAGCCGCTATAGCGGGACAGGGGGTATTAGTAGCAATCAGCCCCAGCATTTT; cdr3_aa: CASSRYSGTGGISSNQPQHF
cdr3_length: 15; clone_size: many; d_call: TRBD2; v_call: TRBV28; j_call: TRBJ2-7; cdr3_nt: TGTGCCAGCAGTGGACTAGCGGGTCTCTCCTACGAGCAGTACTTC; cdr3_aa: CASSGLAGLSYEQYF
cdr3_length: 15; clone_size: few; d_call: NA; v_call: TRBV7-3; j_call: TRBJ2-5; cdr3_nt: TGTGCCAGCAGCTTAAACCCGGGGGTCCAAGAGACCCAGTACTTC; cdr3_aa: CASSLNPGVQETQYF
cdr3_length: 15; clone_size: few; d_call: NA; v_call: TRBV3-1; j_call: TRBJ1-2; cdr3_nt: TGTGCCAGCAGCCAAGACTCGGGACGGAGCTATGGCTACACCTTC; cdr3_aa: CASSQDSGRSYGYTF
cdr3_length: 11; clone_size: NA; d_call: NA; v_call: TRBV27; j_call: TRBJ1-6; cdr3_nt: TGTGCCAGCAGTCAAGGTAGTCGACTCCACTTT; cdr3_aa: CASSQGSRLHF
cdr3_length: 14; clone_size: NA; d_call: NA; v_call: TRBV11-2; j_call: TRBJ2-1; cdr3_nt: TGTGCCAGCACATTATCCTATGGTTACAATGAGCAGTTCTTC; cdr3_aa: CASTLSYGYNEQFF
cdr3_length: 15; clone_size: NA; d_call: NA; v_call: TRBV5-4; j_call: TRBJ2-1; cdr3_nt: TGTGCCAGCAGCTTGGAGGGAGTCGTTTACAATGAGCAGTTCTTC; cdr3_aa: CASSLEGVVYNEQFF
cdr3_length: 18; clone_size: many; d_call: TRBD2; v_call: TRBV7-2; j_call: TRBJ2-3; cdr3_nt: TGTGCCAGCAGCGGGAGGGCTAGCGGGCTTCCTAGCACAGATACGCAGTATTTT; cdr3_aa: CASSGRASGLPSTDTQYF
cdr3_length: 16; clone_size: many; d_call: NA; v_call: TRBV20-1; j_call: TRBJ2-1; cdr3_nt: TGCAGTGCTAGTGATAGCGGATGGGGCTCCTACAATGAGCAGTTCTTC; cdr3_aa: CSASDSGWGSYNEQFF
cdr3_length: 13; clone_size: NA; d_call: NA; v_call: TRBV7-9; j_call: TRBJ1-1; cdr3_nt: TGTGCCAGCAGCTTAGATGGGTTCAGAGAAGCTTTCTTT; cdr3_aa: CASSLDGFREAFF
cdr3_length: 12; clone_size: many; d_call: NA; v_call: TRBV28; j_call: TRBJ2-7; cdr3_nt: TGTGCCAGCAGTCACGGAGACTACGAGCAGTACTTC; cdr3_aa: CASSHGDYEQYF
cdr3_length: 20; clone_size: few; d_call: TRBD1; v_call: TRBV4-1; j_call: TRBJ2-7; cdr3_nt: TGCGCCAGCAGCCAAGTTAGGACTCGAGTCGGACAGGGGCCCTCCTACGAGCAGTACTTC; cdr3_aa: CASSQVRTRVGQGPSYEQYF
cdr3_length: 17; clone_size: NA; d_call: NA; v_call: TRBV30; j_call: TRBJ2-3; cdr3_nt: TGTGCCTGGAGTGTACTAGGGCGGGGGCCTAGCACAGATACGCAGTATTTT; cdr3_aa: CAWSVLGRGPSTDTQYF
cdr3_length: 15; clone_size: NA; d_call: NA; v_call: TRBV27; j_call: TRBJ2-1; cdr3_nt: TGTGCCAGCAGTTTATCGAGGACAGTCTACAATGGGCAGTTCTTC; cdr3_aa: CASSLSRTVYNGQFF
cdr3_length: 15; clone_size: NA; d_call: NA; v_call: TRBV5-1; j_call: TRBJ1-6; cdr3_nt: TGCGCCAGCAGCTTGCAACAACTACCTAATTCACCCCTCCACTTT; cdr3_aa: CASSLQQLPNSPLHF
cdr3_length: 14; clone_size: many; d_call: TRBD2; v_call: TRBV7-9; j_call: TRBJ2-7; cdr3_nt: TGTGCCAGCAGCTCGTCGGGACTAGCGAGAGAGCAGTACTTC; cdr3_aa: CASSSSGLAREQYF
cdr3_length: 15; clone_size: few; d_call: TRBD1; v_call: TRBV20-1; j_call: TRBJ2-7; cdr3_nt: TGCAGTGCTAGAGAGGGGGGACAGGGGGCGAGCGAGCAGTACTTC; cdr3_aa: CSAREGGQGASEQYF
cdr3_length: 17; clone_size: many; d_call: TRBD2; v_call: TRBV11-2; j_call: TRBJ2-7; cdr3_nt: TGTGCCAGCAGCTTTATACTAGCGGGGGAGCTAAACTACGAGCAGTACTTC; cdr3_aa: CASSFILAGELNYEQYF
cdr3_length: 15; clone_size: few; d_call: TRBD2; v_call: TRBV7-8; j_call: TRBJ2-7; cdr3_nt: TGTGCCAGCAGCTTCTGGGGCGGGAGGTCCCACGAGCAGTACTTC; cdr3_aa: CASSFWGGRSHEQYF
cdr3_length: 14; clone_size: many; d_call: NA; v_call: TRBV11-2; j_call: TRBJ2-2; cdr3_nt: TGTGCCAGCAGCTCGACTAGGGATTCCGGGGAGCTGTTTTTT; cdr3_aa: CASSSTRDSGELFF
cdr3_length: 15; clone_size: many; d_call: TRBD1; v_call: TRBV7-8; j_call: TRBJ2-5; cdr3_nt: TGTGCCAGCAGTTTGACACAGGGGGCGGGGGAGACCCAGTACTTC; cdr3_aa: CASSLTQGAGETQYF